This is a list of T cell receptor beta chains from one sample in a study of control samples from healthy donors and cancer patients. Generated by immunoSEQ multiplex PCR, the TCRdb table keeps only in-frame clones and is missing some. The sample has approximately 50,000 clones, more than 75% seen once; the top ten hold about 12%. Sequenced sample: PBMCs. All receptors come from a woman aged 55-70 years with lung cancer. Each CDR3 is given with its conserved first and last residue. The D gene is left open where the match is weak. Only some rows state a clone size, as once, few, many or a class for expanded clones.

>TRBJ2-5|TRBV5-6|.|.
TGTGCCAGCAGTAAAGGAGGGGGCCAAGAGACCCAGTACTTC
CASSKGGGQETQYF
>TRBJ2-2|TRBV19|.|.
TGTGCCAGTAGTAGGGCCGCCGGGGAGCTGTTTTTT
CASSRAAGELFF
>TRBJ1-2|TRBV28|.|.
TGTGCCAGCCTGGGGGGGGCGAACTATGGCTACACCTTC
CASLGGANYGYTF
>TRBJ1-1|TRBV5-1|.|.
TGCGCCAGCAGCTACCAGGAAAACACTGAAGCTTTCTTT
CASSYQENTEAFF
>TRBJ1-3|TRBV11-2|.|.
TGTGCCAGCAGCCCCGGAAACACCATATATTTT
CASSPGNTIYF
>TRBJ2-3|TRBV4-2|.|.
TGTGCCAGCAGCCAAGTGCCTTCCCGACCAGATACGCAGTATTTT
CASSQVPSRPDTQYF
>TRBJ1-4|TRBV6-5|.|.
TGTGCCAGCAGTTGGGGACGGAATAATGAAAAACTGTTTTTT
CASSWGRNNEKLFF
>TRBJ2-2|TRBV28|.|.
TGTGCCAGCAGTTATCGTCTGGGGAACACCGGGGAGCTGTTTTTT
CASSYRLGNTGELFF
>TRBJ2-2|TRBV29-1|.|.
TGCAGCGTTCGTACAGGGTTGAACACCGGGGAGCTGTTTTTT
CSVRTGLNTGELFF
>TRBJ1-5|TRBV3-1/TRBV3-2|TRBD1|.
TGTGCCAGCAGCCAAGATTTTGGGACAGGGGGCGCGTGGGTTCAGCCCCAGCATTTT
CASSQDFGTGGAWVQPQHF
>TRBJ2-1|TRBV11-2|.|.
TGTGCCAGCAGCTTAGTATTTGGTATAGGAGGGTTTTACAATGAGCAGTTCTTC
CASSLVFGIGGFYNEQFF
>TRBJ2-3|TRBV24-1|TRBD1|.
TGTGCCACCAGTGATTTCTACGACAGGGGTACAGATACGCAGTATTTT
CATSDFYDRGTDTQYF
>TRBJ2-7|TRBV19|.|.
TGTGCCAGTAGTATGATCTTCGAATCCCAATACGAGCAGTACTTC
CASSMIFESQYEQYF
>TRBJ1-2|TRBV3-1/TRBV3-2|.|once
TGTGCCAGCAGCCAAGGTTGGGCACAGAGCTATGGCTACACCTTC
CASSQGWAQSYGYTF
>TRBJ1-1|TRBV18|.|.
TGTGCCAGCTCACCCTCCAAGGGAGGGACTGAAGCTTTCTTT
CASSPSKGGTEAFF
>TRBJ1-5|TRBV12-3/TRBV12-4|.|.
TGTGCCAGCAGTCATGAGCGTCAGCCCCAGCATTTT
CASSHERQPQHF
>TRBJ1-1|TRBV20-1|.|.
TGCAGTGCTAGAGGTCAACGGGAAGCTTTCTTT
CSARGQREAFF
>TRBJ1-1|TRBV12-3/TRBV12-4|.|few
TGTGCCAGCAGAACCTTAGGGGGAGGGGAAGCTTTCTTT
CASRTLGGGEAFF
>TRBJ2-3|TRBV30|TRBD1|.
TGTGCCTGGAGTACGCGGGACAGGAGGGGCGCAGATACGCAGTATTTT
CAWSTRDRRGADTQYF
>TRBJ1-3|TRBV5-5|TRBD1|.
TGTGCCAGCAGCTTGGCAGTGGACAGGTCTGGAAACACCATATATTTT
CASSLAVDRSGNTIYF
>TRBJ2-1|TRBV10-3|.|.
TGTGCCATCAGTGGTGGAAGAGACGAGCAGTTCTTC
CAISGGRDEQFF
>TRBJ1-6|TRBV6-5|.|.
TGTGCCAGCAGCGCCCGGGGGGCGGATTCACCCCTCCACTTT
CASSARGADSPLHF
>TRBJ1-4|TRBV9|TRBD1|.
TGTGCCAGCAGCGTCCACGGGACAGCCTCTGCAACTAATGAAAAACTGTTTTTT
CASSVHGTASATNEKLFF
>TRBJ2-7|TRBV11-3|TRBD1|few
TGTGCCAGCAGCTTAGATCCCTCCAGGGGGCTGGACGAGCAGTACTTC
CASSLDPSRGLDEQYF
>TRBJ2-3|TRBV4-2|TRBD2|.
TGTGCCAGCAGCCAAGTCCAGCGGGGGGGTGGGACCACAGATACGCAGTATTTT
CASSQVQRGGGTTDTQYF
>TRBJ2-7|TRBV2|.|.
TGTGCCAGCAGCCTTAACTACGAGCAGTACTTC
CASSLNYEQYF
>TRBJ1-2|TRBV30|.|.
TGTGCCTGGAGTCCCCCCGGGGGTTGGGGCTATGGCTACACCTTC
CAWSPPGGWGYGYTF
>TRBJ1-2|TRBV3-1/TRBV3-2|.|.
TGTGCCAGCAGCCAAGTGGGAGGCTACACCTTC
CASSQVGGYTF
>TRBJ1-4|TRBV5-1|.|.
TGCGCCAGCAGCTTGGCCGGGGCAGTGGAAAAACTGTTTTTT
CASSLAGAVEKLFF
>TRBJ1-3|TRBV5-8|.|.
TGTGCCAGCAGCCGGACGGGTTCCTCTGGAAACACCATATATTTT
CASSRTGSSGNTIYF
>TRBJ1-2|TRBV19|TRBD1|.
TGTGCCAGTAGTATCGGGACTTCCTCTTATACGGGACAGGACTATGGCTACACCTTC
CASSIGTSSYTGQDYGYTF
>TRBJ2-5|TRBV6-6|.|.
TGTGCCAGCAAGAACAGGGAAGGACAGACCCAGTACTTC
CASKNREGQTQYF
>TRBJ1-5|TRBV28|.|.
TGTGCCAGCAGTTTAGGTCCAGCAGGGGCTCCCGATCAGCCCCAGCATTTT
CASSLGPAGAPDQPQHF
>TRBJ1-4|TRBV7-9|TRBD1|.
TGTGCCAGCAGCCCCTCCCCGGGACAGGGGTATGAAAAACTGTTTTTT
CASSPSPGQGYEKLFF
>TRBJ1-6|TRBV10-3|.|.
TGTGCCATCAGGGATCCCCTTCAGCGACCCCTCCACTTT
CAIRDPLQRPLHF
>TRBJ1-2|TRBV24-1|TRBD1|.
TGTGCCACCAGTGACCAACAAACAGGGGCGGGTGGCTACACCTTC
CATSDQQTGAGGYTF
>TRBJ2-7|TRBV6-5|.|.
TGTGCCAGCTCCAGCAGGGGACCTCCCTACGAGCAGTACTTC
CASSSRGPPYEQYF
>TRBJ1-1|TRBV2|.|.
TGTGCCAGCAGTGAAGACGTGAACACTGAAGCTTTCTTT
CASSEDVNTEAFF
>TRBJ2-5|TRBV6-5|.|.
TGTGCCAGCAGGGGGAGTGGAGAAGAGACCCAGTACTTC
CASRGSGEETQYF
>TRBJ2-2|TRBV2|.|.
TGTGCCAGCAGTAACGAACGACAGGCCGGGGAGCTGTTTTTT
CASSNERQAGELFF
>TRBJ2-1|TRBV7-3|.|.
TGTGCCAGCAGCTCACAGGGACCAGGCTACAATGAGCAGTTCTTC
CASSSQGPGYNEQFF
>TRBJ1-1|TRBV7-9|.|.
TGTGCCAGCAGCTTAACGGGGGCCACTGAAGCTTTCTTT
CASSLTGATEAFF
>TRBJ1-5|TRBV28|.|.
TGTGCCAGCAGTCGCATCTTGGGTCAGCCCCAGCATTTT
CASSRILGQPQHF
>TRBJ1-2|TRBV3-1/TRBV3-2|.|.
TGTGCCAGCAGCCCGACGAAAGACTATGGCTACACCTTC
CASSPTKDYGYTF
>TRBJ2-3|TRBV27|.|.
TGTGCCAGCGTGGCCGTCGGAGGCACAGATACGCAGTATTTT
CASVAVGGTDTQYF
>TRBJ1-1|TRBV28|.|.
TGTGCCAGCAGTTTATCGAGCTTCACTGAAGCTTTCTTT
CASSLSSFTEAFF
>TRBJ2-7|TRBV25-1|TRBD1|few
TGTGCCAGCAGTGAATCAGGGGGCTCTTACGAGCAGTACTTC
CASSESGGSYEQYF